These 20 T cell receptor beta chains were all obtained from the same sample, sequenced in a study of a mutant IDH1 vaccine in newly diagnosed glioma. Profiling relied on immunoSEQ multiplex PCR, and the TCRdb table lists in-frame clones only, not all of them. The table has roughly 56,000 clones, approximately 80% seen once. Time point defined: week 47, end of study. Doses consisted of 300 ug of mutant IDH1 20-mer peptide each, paired with topical imiquimod. These receptors lack a known antigen. Source: PBMCs, taken from a glioma patient whose treatment included an IDH1 peptide vaccine. Source of these receptors: a middle-aged woman with glioma. Some clones in this sample may be carry-over from other donors' samples.

The chain combines TRBV5-4 with TRBJ2-3; D possibly corresponds to TRBD2 (5 bases). Trimming pared 0 bases from V and 2 bases from J, leaving 7 bases between. Germline V gene data show CDR1 as SGHNT and CDR2 as YYREEE (reference sequence). The CDR3 runs to 14 residues. Here the CDR3 DNA reads TGTGCCAGCAGCTTGGGAGGGAACACAGATACGCAGTATTTT. Its translation: CASSLGGNTDTQYF. Together with reference TRBV5-4 and TRBJ2-3, the CDR3 gives the full variable domain: ETGVTQSPTHLIKTRGQQVTLRCSSQSGHNTVSWYQQALGQGPQFIFQYYREEENGRGNFPPRFSGLQFPNYSSELNVNALELDDSALYLCASSLGGNTDTQYFGPGTRLTVL.

The chain is built from TRBV11-2 and TRBJ2-7; D is ambiguous. From germline, CDR1 is SGHAT and CDR2 FQNNGV. The CDR3 is 13 residues long. The V end was cut by 4 bases, the J end by 2 bases, with 9 bases between. The CDR3 nucleotides read TGTGCCAGCAGCTCCGGACGACCCTACGAGCAGTACTTC. It specifies CASSSGRPYEQYF.

This chain uses TRBV10-2 with TRBJ2-7, with TRBD2 matching 8 bases. This CDR3 is built from 14 residues. Germline V gene data show CDR1 as WSHSY and CDR2 as SAAADI. V lost 6 bases and J lost 3; bases outside the gene matches: 7. CDR3 region: CASRSGGQLYEQYF. As DNA, the CDR3 is TGCGCCAGCAGAAGCGGGGGCCAACTCTACGAGCAGTACTTC.

The rearrangement links TRBV20-1 to TRBJ2-2; no firm D call. The CDR3 loop spans 11 amino acids. The germline V gene encodes CDR1 DFQATT and CDR2 SNEGSKA (reference sequence). Deletions cut 3 bases from V and 5 bases from J, with 4 bases between. The CDR3 DNA reads TGCAGTGCTAGCAAGACCGGGGAGCTGTTTTTT. Protein sequence: CSASKTGELFF.

A few counts support this clone. V usage is TRBV2 and J usage is TRBJ2-3, with TRBD1 identical over 7 bases. CDR1 SNHLY and CDR2 FYNNEI come from the germline V gene. V lost 2 bases to trimming and J lost 5 bases; unmatched junction nucleotides: 7. The CDR3 extends over 15 amino acids. The CDR3, as DNA: TGTGCCAGCAGTGAAAGCGCAGGGGGTGGAGATACGCAGTATTTT. Amino acid sequence: CASSESAGGGDTQYF.

The V call is TRBV5-1, the J call TRBJ2-1; D gene uncertain. This CDR3 comprises 13 residues. Trimming stripped 2 bases from V and 5 bases from J, with 8 bases between. Per germline, CDR1 SGHRS and CDR2 YFSETQ. The CDR3 loop reads CASSLDRHNEQFF. For the CDR3, the DNA is TGCGCCAGCAGCTTAGATAGGCACAATGAGCAGTTCTTC.

The chain couples TRBV18 to TRBJ2-2; 7 positions agree with TRBD1. The trim removed 4 bases at V and 4 bases at J, leaving 6 bases unmatched. Per the germline V gene, CDR1 is KGHSH and CDR2 is LQKENI. This CDR3 contains 15 residues. CDR3: CASSQGASLTGELFF. The DNA of the CDR3 is TGTGCCAGCTCACAGGGGGCTTCCCTCACCGGGGAGCTGTTTTTT.

The count of this clone is one. The chain is built from TRBV6-6 and TRBJ2-5; D possibly matches TRBD1 or TRBD2 (6 bases each). Trimming stripped 5 bases from V and 2 bases from J, with 15 bases between. The germline V gene has CDR1 MNHNY and CDR2 SVGAGI (reference sequence). The CDR3 is made up of 15 amino acids. As DNA, the CDR3 is TGTGCCAGCAGTGCAGCTTGGGGGGCACAAGAGACCCAGTACTTC. Amino acid sequence: CASSAAWGAQETQYF.

V and J are TRBV5-6 and TRBJ2-3, with TRBD2 identical over 8 bases. This CDR3 region has 17 residues. V was pared by 3 bases and J by 0 bases, with 9 bases of the junction left unmatched. The germline V gene has CDR1 SGHDT and CDR2 YYEEEE. The DNA for the CDR3 is TGTGCCAGCAGCTCGCCCCTAACTAGCGGTAGCACAGATACGCAGTATTTT. This gives the protein CASSSPLTSGSTDTQYF.

The V gene is TRBV30, the J gene TRBJ2-7, with 7 bases aligning to TRBD1. The CDR3 spans 14 residues. Germline CDR1 is GTSNPN and CDR2 is SVGIG (reference sequence). V was pared by 2 bases and J by 3 bases, with 7 bases of the junction left unmatched. Here the CDR3 reads CAWSTTGLVYEQYF. CDR3 nucleotide sequence: TGTGCCTGGAGTACGACAGGGTTAGTCTACGAGCAGTACTTC.

The rearrangement uses TRBV12-5 and TRBJ1-5; perhaps TRBD1 as D (5 bases). V lost 7 bases and J 5 bases, leaving 18 bases between the germline ends. CDR3 size: 15 residues. Germline V gives CDR1 LGHNT, CDR2 FRNRAP. CDR3 DNA sequence: TGTGCTAGTGCTTCGGCGGGGCCGGGGGATCAGCCCCAGCATTTT. It specifies CASASAGPGDQPQHF.

The CDR3 bases are TGTGCCAGCAGCTCCCCGGCTAGCGGGGGGGCAACAGATACGCAGTATTTT. This translates into CASSSPASGGATDTQYF. This chain links TRBV9 with TRBJ2-3; 12 bases are a match to TRBD2. Germline V gene data show CDR1 as SGDLS and CDR2 as YYNGEE. With V trimmed by 4 bases and J by 3 bases, 9 bases remained unmatched. The CDR3 covers 17 residues. Together with reference TRBV9 and TRBJ2-3, the CDR3 gives the full variable domain: DSGVTQTPKHLITATGQRVTLRCSPRSGDLSVYWYQQSLDQGLQFLIQYYNGEERAKGNILERFSAQQFPDLHSELNLSSLELGDSALYFCASSSPASGGATDTQYFGPGTRLTVL.

J is TRBJ2-3 and V is TRBV6-5; 12 bases fit TRBD2. Germline CDR1 is MNHEY and CDR2 is SVGAGI. Losses at the gene ends were 11 bases for V and 1 base for J; bases not matched to a gene: 4. The CDR3 sequence is 14 residues long. The DNA of the CDR3 is TGTGCCGCGAGGACTAGCGGGGGCACAGATACGCAGTATTTT. Protein: CAARTSGGTDTQYF.

The rearrangement uses TRBV6-1 and TRBJ2-3; 10 bases match TRBD2. Germline loops: CDR1 MNHNS, CDR2 SASEGT. J was trimmed by 0 bases and V by 7 bases; bases with no gene match: 4. CDR3 size: 15 residues. The DNA for the CDR3 is TGTGCCAGCACCCCAGCGGGGGGGAGCACAGATACGCAGTATTTT. This sequence encodes CASTPAGGSTDTQYF.

The chain links TRBV7-9 to TRBJ2-6; perhaps TRBD2 as D (7 bases). V was clipped by 11 bases and J by 4 bases, with 18 bases between them. Germline V lookup: CDR1 SEHNR, CDR2 FQNEAQ (reference sequence). The CDR3 contains 15 residues. Here the CDR3 reads CAEGRGTTGANVLTF. The CDR3 nucleotides are TGTGCCGAAGGGAGGGGGACAACCGGGGCCAACGTCCTGACTTTC.

The chain is built from TRBV5-1 and TRBJ2-6; TRBD1 aligns across 7 bases. Germline-derived CDR1 and CDR2 are SGHRS and YFSETQ. Unmatched junction bases numbered 6, after V lost 5 bases and J lost 1 base. This CDR3 is built from 16 residues. For the CDR3, the DNA is TGCGCCAGCAGGTCACAGGGGCAGTCTGGGGCCAACGTCCTGACTTTC. Its protein product is CASRSQGQSGANVLTF.

J is TRBJ1-2 and V is TRBV5-1; tentatively, D is TRBD1 (5 bases). V lost 0 bases to trimming and J lost 4 bases, with 10 bases between them. CDR1 and CDR2 from the germline V gene are SGHRS and YFSETQ. The CDR3 extends over 14 amino acids. This chain's CDR3 is CASSLGDFSYGYTF. For the CDR3, the DNA is TGCGCCAGCAGCTTGGGGGACTTTAGCTATGGCTACACCTTC.

V is TRBV9 and J is TRBJ1-5; D uncertain. The germline V and J ends were trimmed by 4 bases and 0 bases, with 5 bases remaining between them. The germline V gene has CDR1 SGDLS and CDR2 YYNGEE. The CDR3 runs to 13 residues. The CDR3 DNA sequence: TGTGCCAGCAGCCTATATAGCAATCAGCCCCAGCATTTT. Its protein product is CASSLYSNQPQHF.

The CDR3 is CASSQYSLRPGTFYEQYF. In DNA, the CDR3 is TGCGCCAGCAGCCAGTACTCCCTTCGCCCTGGGACATTTTACGAGCAGTACTTC. The V call is TRBV4-1, the J call TRBJ2-7, with a tentative D call TRBD1 (6 bases). V dropped 3 bases and J dropped 4 bases, with 25 bases sitting between them. CDR1 and CDR2 from the germline V gene are MGHRA and YSYEKL. The CDR3 contains 18 residues.

The chain joins TRBV30 to TRBJ1-5, with D unresolved. The CDR3 runs 13 residues. V shed 2 bases and J shed 7 bases, with 12 bases lying between them. Germline values: CDR1 GTSNPN, CDR2 SVGIG (reference sequence). As DNA, the CDR3 is TGTGCCTGGAGTACTCAGGCAAACCAGCCCCAGCATTTT. Translating gives CAWSTQANQPQHF.